The 24 T cell receptor beta chains presented below share a single source sample, sequenced in a study of cytotoxic CD8 clonotypes in ibrutinib-treated CLL. The assay was immunoSEQ multiplex PCR, and TCRdb's table has in-frame clones only and misses some. The sample gives under 200,000 clones, about 80% of which show up once; around 4.5% is in the top ten. The input for sequencing was PBMCs, taken after 24 months of ibrutinib treatment. Receptors were obtained from a human donor with chronic lymphocytic leukemia.

This chain joins TRBV5-6 and TRBJ2-7; the D gene is possibly TRBD1 (6 bases). The V and J ends lost 2 bases and 0 bases respectively, with 12 bases between them. The germline gives CDR1 SGHDT, CDR2 YYEEEE. The CDR3 loop spans 15 amino acids. The CDR3 sequence: CASSLPGQSSYEQYF. CDR3 in DNA: TGTGCCAGCAGCTTACCGGGACAAAGCTCCTACGAGCAGTACTTC.

This clone was found a few times. The chain uses TRBV11-3 and TRBJ2-7; tentatively, D is TRBD1 (6 bases). CDR1 and CDR2 (germline): SGHNT, YENEEA. V lost 5 bases to trimming and J lost 4 bases, with 12 bases between them. CDR3 length: 13 amino acids. CDR3 residues: CASSRLTGYEQYF. CDR3 in DNA: TGTGCCAGCAGCCGATTGACAGGATACGAGCAGTACTTC.

The J gene is TRBJ2-7, the V gene TRBV28; D is undetermined. V shed 7 bases and J shed 1 base, with 17 bases lying between them. This CDR3 comprises 15 residues. Germline values: CDR1 MDHEN, CDR2 SYDVKM. The CDR3 DNA is TGTGCCAGCATACCCACTGGTCCGATTTCCTACGAGCAGTACTTC. It specifies CASIPTGPISYEQYF.

This clone has only one observation. This chain uses TRBV5-6 with TRBJ1-4, with D perhaps matching TRBD1 (6 bases). V gave up 4 bases and J gave up 5 bases, with 12 bases separating them. Germline V gene sequence: CDR1 SGHDT, CDR2 YYEEEE. The CDR3 is 14 residues long. CDR3 sequence reads: CASSHRVPNEKLFF. The CDR3 DNA sequence: TGTGCCAGCAGCCACAGGGTACCCAATGAAAAACTGTTTTTT.

The chain links TRBV7-2 to TRBJ1-4; 9 nucleotides line up with TRBD1. There are 14 residues in the CDR3. Per the germline V gene, CDR1 is SGHTA and CDR2 is FQGNSA. V shed 3 bases and J 7 bases; nucleotides not matched to a gene: 3. The CDR3 DNA reads as TGTGCCAGCAGCTTGGGGACAGGGAGTGAAAAACTGTTTTTT. Amino acid sequence: CASSLGTGSEKLFF.

The rearrangement joins TRBV28 to TRBJ2-4, with TRBD1 as a possible D gene (5 bases). The CDR3 is 16 residues long. The germline V gene has CDR1 MDHEN and CDR2 SYDVKM. Trimming removed 5 bases from V and 0 bases from J, with 14 bases in between. CDR3 loop: CASSKQGVIAKNIQYF. CDR3 sequence (DNA): TGTGCCAGCAGTAAACAAGGGGTGATAGCCAAAAACATTCAGTACTTC.

The count of this clone is one. V gene TRBV19 combines with J gene TRBJ1-6; no firm D call. Per the germline V gene, CDR1 is LNHDA and CDR2 is SQIVND (reference sequence). There are 15 residues in the CDR3. Trimming pared 1 base from V and 8 bases from J, leaving 12 bases between. CDR3 coding DNA: TGTGCCAGTAGTATAGTAACCAGGTGGGATTCACCCCTCCACTTT. It translates to CASSIVTRWDSPLHF.

This sequence joins TRBV28 and TRBJ1-5; D may be TRBD1 (6 bases). Germline V gene sequence: CDR1 MDHEN, CDR2 SYDVKM. Trimming pared 7 bases from V and 2 bases from J, leaving 15 bases between. There are 15 residues in the CDR3. The CDR3 reads CASTGGGAGNQPQHF. The CDR3 DNA is TGTGCCAGCACGGGAGGGGGGGCCGGCAATCAGCCCCAGCATTTT.

V is TRBV19 and J is TRBJ1-5; a weak D match, TRBD1 (5 bases). From germline, CDR1 is LNHDA and CDR2 SQIVND (reference sequence). Trimming removed 6 bases from V and 8 bases from J, with 11 bases in between. The CDR3 contains 12 residues. CDR3 in amino acids: CASSRWGEPQHF. CDR3 bases: TGTGCCAGTAGCCGATGGGGGGAGCCCCAGCATTTT.

The chain is built from TRBV18 and TRBJ2-3; D gene uncertain. V was shortened by 5 bases and J by 6 bases, with 15 bases between the two germline ends. The germline gives CDR1 KGHSH, CDR2 LQKENI. CDR3 length equals 14 residues. The CDR3 DNA follows: TGTGCCAGCTCAGCCGGTGAGCGTAGGGATACGCAGTATTTT. It encodes CASSAGERRDTQYF.

V gene TRBV29-1 combines with J gene TRBJ2-7; tentative D call: TRBD1 (5 bases). CDR3 length: 14 residues. The V gene's germline CDR1 is SQVTM and CDR2 ANQGSEA. V lost 0 bases and J lost 0, with 9 bases in between. DNA of the CDR3: TGCAGCGTTGAAGATCATAGGGGCTCCTACGAGCAGTACTTC. This sequence encodes CSVEDHRGSYEQYF.

The V and J genes are TRBV4-2 and TRBJ2-7, with 12 bases identical to TRBD2. The CDR3 extends over 15 amino acids. V lost 0 bases and J lost 9; bases outside the gene matches: 6. Germline values: CDR1 LGHNA, CDR2 YNFKEQ. In DNA, the CDR3 is TGTGCCAGCAGCCAAGATCCTAGCGGGAGGGCCGGGCAGTACTTC. Protein sequence: CASSQDPSGRAGQYF.

The rearrangement joins TRBV6-6 to TRBJ2-3, with D tentatively TRBD1 (6 bases). The CDR3 is made up of 14 amino acids. V was shortened by 0 bases and J by 4 bases, with 8 bases between the two germline ends. Germline V CDR1 and CDR2: MNHNY, SVGAGI (reference sequence). CDR3 nucleotide sequence: TGTGCCAGCAGTTACTCGTCAGGGGCAGATACGCAGTATTTT. It is translated as CASSYSSGADTQYF.

This chain uses TRBV6-5 with TRBJ1-2; no clear D. Looked up from germline, CDR1 is MNHEY and CDR2 is SVGAGI. Trimming shortened V by 3 bases and J by 0 bases, and 11 bases separated the two germline ends. The CDR3 is 15 amino acids. CDR3 DNA sequence: TGTGCCAGCAGTTATAGGGCAAGGACTAACTATGGCTACACCTTC. Protein sequence: CASSYRARTNYGYTF.

The J gene is TRBJ2-5, the V gene TRBV7-2; 11 bases are a match to TRBD1. Germline-derived CDR1 and CDR2 are SGHTA and FQGNSA. Trimming at V came to 5 bases and at J to 5 bases, leaving 7 bases not matched to a gene. The CDR3 covers 15 residues. Here the CDR3 DNA reads TGTGCCAGCAGCCCCCGGGACAGGGGGAGGGAGACCCAGTACTTC. Its protein is CASSPRDRGRETQYF.

The chain's CDR3 is CASSLVSSKVGNEQFF. Written as DNA, the CDR3 is TGTGCCAGCAGCTTAGTGTCTAGCAAAGTGGGGAATGAGCAGTTCTTC. This rearrangement joins TRBV11-2 to TRBJ2-1; a weak D match, TRBD2 (5 bases). V was cut by 1 base and J by 7 bases, with 17 bases left in between. The CDR3 runs to 16 residues. Germline assignment: CDR1 SGHAT and CDR2 FQNNGV.

This clone has just one count. CDR3 sequence reads: CASSLPVGKNTEAFF. CDR3 coding DNA: TGTGCCAGCAGTCTCCCGGTAGGCAAGAACACTGAAGCTTTCTTT. The chain carries TRBV2 and TRBJ1-1; D gene unclear. The germline V gene has CDR1 SNHLY and CDR2 FYNNEI. This CDR3 spans 15 amino acids. V gave up 5 bases and J gave up 1 base, with 14 bases separating them.

This clone turned up a few times. The gene calls are TRBV6-1 and TRBJ2-1; the match to TRBD1 covers 8 bases. The V segment lost 6 bases and the J segment 3 bases; nucleotides outside the gene matches: 7. The germline V gene encodes CDR1 MNHNS and CDR2 SASEGT. The length of the CDR3 is 15 residues. CDR3 in amino acids: CASRGQGLIYNEQFF. The CDR3, as DNA: TGTGCCAGCAGAGGACAGGGACTTATCTACAATGAGCAGTTCTTC.

A single count supports this clone. The genes are TRBV19 and TRBJ1-2, with D maybe TRBD1 (5 bases). The CDR3 is 16 amino acids. Trimming shortened V by 4 bases and J by 0 bases, and 15 bases separated the two germline ends. CDR1 LNHDA and CDR2 SQIVND come from the germline V gene (reference sequence). This CDR3 reads CASSKAQTVTNYGYTF. CDR3 sequence (DNA): TGTGCCAGTAGTAAAGCCCAGACAGTCACTAACTATGGCTACACCTTC.

This clone was detected only a few times. The rearrangement joins TRBV6-1 to TRBJ2-7; 8 bases agree with TRBD1. Germline trimming cut 2 bases from V and 7 bases from J; bases unmatched to any gene: 7. CDR1 and CDR2 (germline): MNHNS, SASEGT. There are 14 residues in the CDR3. CDR3 region: CASSEKTGDVEQYF. DNA for the CDR3: TGTGCCAGCAGTGAAAAGACAGGGGACGTGGAGCAGTACTTC.

This clone was seen only a few times. The chain has TRBV27 and TRBJ2-1; no clear D. The CDR3 has 16 residues. Trimming pared 2 bases from V and 7 bases from J, leaving 18 bases between. Germline V gene sequence: CDR1 MNHEY, CDR2 SMNVEV (reference sequence). The CDR3 coding sequence is TGTGCCAGCAGTTTACCCCAAGCGCCCAAGGTGAATGAGCAGTTCTTC. Translated: CASSLPQAPKVNEQFF.

The chain joins TRBV7-2 to TRBJ2-3; TRBD1 is a possible D gene (5 bases). The CDR3 runs to 13 residues. From germline, CDR1 is SGHTA and CDR2 FQGNSA. Trimming left V 2 bases short and J 4 bases short, with 7 bases between. CDR3 DNA sequence: TGTGCCAGCAGCTTACAGGGTCCAGATACGCAGTATTTT. Protein sequence: CASSLQGPDTQYF.

The rearrangement uses TRBV27 and TRBJ1-1, with TRBD1 as a possible D gene (5 bases). V was pared by 7 bases and J by 0 bases, with 18 bases between. Germline lookup yields CDR1 MNHEY and CDR2 SMNVEV (reference sequence). This CDR3 has 16 residues. The CDR3 DNA reads as TGTGCCAGCACCCCGGGAGTGGGGACGTTGAACACTGAAGCTTTCTTT. Its translation: CASTPGVGTLNTEAFF.

The V call is TRBV28, the J call TRBJ1-4; the D gene is possibly TRBD1 (5 bases). The V and J ends lost 3 bases and 5 bases respectively, with 13 bases between them. Looked up from germline, CDR1 is MDHEN and CDR2 is SYDVKM. This CDR3 comprises 15 residues. The CDR3 region is CASSLAGELNEKLFF. The CDR3 bases are TGTGCCAGCAGTTTGGCGGGGGAGCTAAATGAAAAACTGTTTTTT.